This entry describes one T cell receptor (beta chain). No antigen is known for it. A CD45RA-negative memory subset and a CD45RA+ naive subset were separated from the CD4+ cells. The CDR3 sequence is 12 residues long. Germline V CDR1 and CDR2: SNHLY, FYNNEI. With V trimmed by 9 bases and J by 6 bases, 7 bases remained unmatched. Per the study methods: Filtering of immunoSEQ junctional sequences could not match full-length read filtering. Assay: immunoSEQ multiplex PCR; the TCRdb copy retains only in-frame clones and omits some. The V and J calls and clone size were taken over from that table, and D and trimming were inferred from the DNA. The repertoire holds a few million clones, with roughly 95% as singletons. The sample comes from a study of shared clonotypes between healthy human individuals. Whole-study context: Plates per donor: three CD4 naive, three CD4 memory, two CD8 naive, one CD8 memory. Overall study findings and caveats: Naive CD4 clonotype sharing across a few donors was about 5%.

The sequenced material came from naive CD4+ T cells sorted from blood. Sample subset: CD45RA+ positively selected. The clonotype comes from a man aged 18 to 29 in good health. The J gene is TRBJ1-1, the V gene TRBV2; TRBD1 agrees at 7 bases. In nucleotides, the CDR3 is TGTGCCAGTACAGGGGAGGTTGCTGAAGCTTTCTTT. The encoded protein is CASTGEVAEAFF.